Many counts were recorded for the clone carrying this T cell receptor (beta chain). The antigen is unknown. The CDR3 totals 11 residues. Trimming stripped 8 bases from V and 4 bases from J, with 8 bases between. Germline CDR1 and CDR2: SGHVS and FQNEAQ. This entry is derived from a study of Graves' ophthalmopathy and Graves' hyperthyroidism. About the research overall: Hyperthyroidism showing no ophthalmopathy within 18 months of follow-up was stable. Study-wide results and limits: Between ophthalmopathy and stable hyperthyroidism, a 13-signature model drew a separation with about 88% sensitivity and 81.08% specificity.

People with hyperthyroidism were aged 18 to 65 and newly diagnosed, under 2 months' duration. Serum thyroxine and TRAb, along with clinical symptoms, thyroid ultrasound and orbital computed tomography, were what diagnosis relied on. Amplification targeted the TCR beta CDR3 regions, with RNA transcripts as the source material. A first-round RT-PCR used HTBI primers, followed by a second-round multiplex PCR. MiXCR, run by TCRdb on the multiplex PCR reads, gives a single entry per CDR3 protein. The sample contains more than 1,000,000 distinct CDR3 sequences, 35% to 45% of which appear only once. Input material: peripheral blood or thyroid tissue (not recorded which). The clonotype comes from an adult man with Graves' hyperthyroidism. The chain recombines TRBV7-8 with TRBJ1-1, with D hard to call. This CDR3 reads CASRSGTEAFF. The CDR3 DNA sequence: TGTGCCAGCCGAAGCGGCACTGAAGCTTTCTTT.